These T cell receptor beta chains were read from a single sample in a study of technical replicates of blood from several donors. Profiling relied on immunoSEQ multiplex PCR, and the TCRdb table lists in-frame clones only, not all of them. The data contain about 83,000 clones, 94% of them singletons. Sequenced sample: T cells isolated from PBMCs. The receptors shown here come from a human donor in good health. Each CDR3 is given with its conserved first and last residue. Fields, in order: CDR3 protein, CDR3 DNA, clone size, J gene, CDR3 length, V gene, D gene. The D gene is left open where the match is weak. Clone sizes are given selectively: once, few, many, or a class where the clone is expanded.

CDR3: CASSIQREMSYEQYF
DNA: TGTGCCAGTAGTATACAGCGGGAGATGAGCTACGAGCAGTACTTC
size: NA
J: TRBJ2-7
length: 15
V: TRBV19
D: TRBD2

CDR3: CASSQEGVVLNSPLHF
DNA: TGCGCCAGCAGCCAAGAAGGGGTTGTCCTGAATTCACCCCTCCACTTT
size: NA
J: TRBJ1-6
length: 16
V: TRBV4-1
D: NA

CDR3: CAWNQGSSYNEQFF
DNA: TGTGCCTGGAATCAGGGGTCGTCCTACAATGAGCAGTTCTTC
size: NA
J: TRBJ2-1
length: 14
V: TRBV30
D: NA

CDR3: CASTQGANIQYF
DNA: TGTGCCAGCACACAGGGAGCTAACATTCAGTACTTC
size: NA
J: TRBJ2-4
length: 12
V: TRBV6-1
D: NA

CDR3: CASSPGLAGVGKGLYEQYF
DNA: TGTGCCAGTAGTCCCGGACTAGCGGGAGTGGGCAAAGGTCTCTACGAGCAGTACTTC
size: NA
J: TRBJ2-7
length: 19
V: TRBV19
D: TRBD2

CDR3: CASSLGTSFDEQYF
DNA: TGCGCCAGCAGCTTGGGGACAAGTTTCGACGAGCAGTACTTC
size: NA
J: TRBJ2-7
length: 14
V: TRBV5-1
D: NA

CDR3: CASSLGLAGGPGNEQFF
DNA: TGTGCCAGCAGCTTAGGACTAGCGGGAGGGCCGGGCAATGAGCAGTTCTTC
size: NA
J: TRBJ2-1
length: 17
V: TRBV13
D: TRBD2

CDR3: CASSQDRGWFANTEAFF
DNA: TGTGCCAGCAGCCAAGATCGGGGGTGGTTTGCGAACACTGAAGCTTTCTTT
size: NA
J: TRBJ1-1
length: 17
V: TRBV14
D: NA

CDR3: CSVEDRRRGAGNTIYF
DNA: TGCAGCGTTGAAGATCGCCGTCGGGGAGCTGGAAACACCATATATTTT
size: NA
J: TRBJ1-3
length: 16
V: TRBV29-1
D: NA

CDR3: CASSSRGASNEKLFF
DNA: TGTGCCAGCAGCTCACGGGGGGCCTCTAATGAAAAACTGTTTTTT
size: NA
J: TRBJ1-4
length: 15
V: TRBV5-4
D: NA

CDR3: CASSPHTEFHNEQFF
DNA: TGTGCCAGCAGTCCCCATACAGAATTCCACAATGAGCAGTTCTTC
size: once
J: TRBJ2-1
length: 15
V: TRBV27
D: NA

CDR3: CASSLISGQGNEKLFF
DNA: TGCGCCAGCAGCTTGATATCTGGACAGGGTAATGAAAAACTGTTTTTT
size: NA
J: TRBJ1-4
length: 16
V: TRBV5-1
D: TRBD1

CDR3: CAITDRDLNTEAFF
DNA: TGTGCCATCACTGACCGGGACTTGAACACTGAAGCTTTCTTT
size: NA
J: TRBJ1-1
length: 14
V: TRBV10-3
D: NA

CDR3: CASSLAGGFTEAFF
DNA: TGTGCCAGCAGCTTAGCTGGGGGGTTCACTGAAGCTTTCTTT
size: few
J: TRBJ1-1
length: 14
V: TRBV7-9
D: NA

CDR3: CASSFPGGTGELFF
DNA: TGTGCCAGCAGCTTTCCAGGGGGCACCGGGGAGCTGTTTTTT
size: NA
J: TRBJ2-2
length: 14
V: TRBV11-2
D: TRBD1

CDR3: CATTGGEETQYF
DNA: TGTGCCACGACAGGGGGCGAAGAGACCCAGTACTTC
size: NA
J: TRBJ2-5
length: 12
V: TRBV6-1
D: TRBD1

CDR3: CSVAPFSEEQFF
DNA: TGCAGCGTGGCACCTTTCAGCGAAGAGCAGTTCTTC
size: once
J: TRBJ2-1
length: 12
V: TRBV29-1
D: NA

CDR3: CAISEDSDTQYF
DNA: TGTGCCATCAGTGAAGACTCAGATACGCAGTATTTT
size: NA
J: TRBJ2-3
length: 12
V: TRBV10-3
D: NA

CDR3: CASSVAGGNTGELFF
DNA: TGTGCCAGCAGCGTAGCGGGAGGGAACACCGGGGAGCTGTTTTTT
size: once
J: TRBJ2-2
length: 15
V: TRBV11-2
D: TRBD2

CDR3: CASSFGGASNQPQHF
DNA: TGCGCCAGCAGCTTTGGAGGGGCTAGCAATCAGCCCCAGCATTTT
size: NA
J: TRBJ1-5
length: 15
V: TRBV5-1
D: NA

CDR3: CASSLGLEQYF
DNA: TGTGCCAGCAGCTTGGGTCTCGAGCAGTACTTC
size: few
J: TRBJ2-7
length: 11
V: TRBV5-6
D: NA

CDR3: CASSGGLSSDTQYF
DNA: TGTGCCAGCAGCGGAGGACTAAGCTCAGATACGCAGTATTTT
size: NA
J: TRBJ2-3
length: 14
V: TRBV9
D: NA

CDR3: CASSLAVTSGTDEEQFF
DNA: TGTGCCAGCAGCTTAGCGGTGACTAGCGGGACCGACGAGGAGCAGTTCTTC
size: NA
J: TRBJ2-1
length: 17
V: TRBV7-9
D: TRBD2

CDR3: CASGQVGSSYNEQFF
DNA: TGTGCTAGTGGTCAGGTGGGGAGCTCCTACAATGAGCAGTTCTTC
size: NA
J: TRBJ2-1
length: 15
V: TRBV12-5
D: NA

CDR3: CASSQDVPTSLPSRF
DNA: TGCGCCAGCAGCCAAGATGTACCTACTAGTCTCCCCAGTAGATTC
size: NA
J: TRBJ2-7
length: 15
V: TRBV4-1
D: NA

CDR3: CASSPSGGLSFSQYF
DNA: TGTGCCAGCAGCCCGTCGGGAGGGCTGTCGTTTTCGCAGTATTTT
size: NA
J: TRBJ2-3
length: 15
V: TRBV9
D: TRBD2

CDR3: CASKGLASQETQYF
DNA: TGTGCCAGCAAAGGACTAGCGTCTCAAGAGACCCAGTACTTC
size: NA
J: TRBJ2-5
length: 14
V: TRBV6-1
D: TRBD2

CDR3: CASSLVELLYNEQFF
DNA: TGCGCCAGCAGCTTGGTGGAGCTACTTTACAATGAGCAGTTCTTC
size: NA
J: TRBJ2-1
length: 15
V: TRBV5-1
D: NA

CDR3: CASSFGHDYGYTF
DNA: TGTGCCAGCAGCTTCGGACACGACTATGGCTACACCTTC
size: NA
J: TRBJ1-2
length: 13
V: TRBV5-4
D: NA

CDR3: CASSKLASSYEQYF
DNA: TGTGCCAGCAGCAAATTAGCCAGCTCCTACGAGCAGTACTTC
size: NA
J: TRBJ2-7
length: 14
V: TRBV21-1
D: NA

CDR3: CASSSRTGGHREQYF
DNA: TGTGCCAGCAGCTCAAGGACAGGGGGCCATCGTGAGCAGTACTTC
size: NA
J: TRBJ2-7
length: 15
V: TRBV11-3
D: TRBD1

CDR3: CSVGQGYSNQPQHF
DNA: TGCAGCGTTGGACAAGGATATAGCAATCAGCCCCAGCATTTT
size: NA
J: TRBJ1-5
length: 14
V: TRBV29-1
D: NA

CDR3: CASSSGTVESYGYTF
DNA: TGTGCCAGCAGCTCCGGGACTGTGGAGTCCTATGGCTACACCTTC
size: NA
J: TRBJ1-2
length: 15
V: TRBV5-4
D: NA

CDR3: CASSFRSGANVLTF
DNA: TGTGCCAGCAGCTTTCGCTCTGGGGCCAACGTCCTGACTTTC
size: NA
J: TRBJ2-6
length: 14
V: TRBV5-4
D: NA

CDR3: CASSFGTSGLSYEQYF
DNA: TGTGCCAGCAGCTTTGGCACTAGCGGGTTATCCTACGAGCAGTACTTC
size: NA
J: TRBJ2-7
length: 16
V: TRBV11-3
D: TRBD2

CDR3: CASREDNYGYTF
DNA: TGTGCCAGCAGGGAGGATAACTATGGCTACACCTTC
size: NA
J: TRBJ1-2
length: 12
V: TRBV27
D: NA

CDR3: CASSDGGAYEQYF
DNA: TGTGCCAGCAGTGACGGCGGAGCCTACGAGCAGTACTTC
size: NA
J: TRBJ2-7
length: 13
V: TRBV2
D: NA

CDR3: CASSLGPWGLNTEAFF
DNA: TGTGCCAGCAGTTTAGGGCCTTGGGGGCTAAACACTGAAGCTTTCTTT
size: NA
J: TRBJ1-1
length: 16
V: TRBV27
D: NA

CDR3: CASSLSLAGATDTQYF
DNA: TGTGCCAGCAGTTTATCGCTAGCGGGAGCCACAGATACGCAGTATTTT
size: NA
J: TRBJ2-3
length: 16
V: TRBV27
D: TRBD2

CDR3: CAISEPDRPNYGYTF
DNA: TGTGCCATCAGTGAGCCAGACAGGCCTAACTATGGCTACACCTTC
size: NA
J: TRBJ1-2
length: 15
V: TRBV10-3
D: NA

CDR3: CASSLFRGTGDEQFF
DNA: TGTGCCAGCAGCTTATTCCGGGGGACGGGGGATGAGCAGTTCTTC
size: NA
J: TRBJ2-1
length: 15
V: TRBV7-6
D: NA

CDR3: CASSLVSRAGELFF
DNA: TGTGCCAGCAGTTTAGTGTCTCGTGCCGGGGAGCTGTTTTTT
size: NA
J: TRBJ2-2
length: 14
V: TRBV27
D: NA

CDR3: CASSPGENTEAFF
DNA: TGTGCCAGCTCACCGGGAGAGAACACTGAAGCTTTCTTT
size: NA
J: TRBJ1-1
length: 13
V: TRBV18
D: NA

CDR3: CASSRVGTGQDGEQFF
DNA: TGCGCCAGCAGCCGAGTAGGGACAGGGCAGGATGGTGAGCAGTTCTTC
size: NA
J: TRBJ2-1
length: 16
V: TRBV4-1
D: TRBD1

CDR3: CASRTSTDTQYF
DNA: TGTGCCAGCAGGACTAGCACAGATACGCAGTATTTT
size: NA
J: TRBJ2-3
length: 12
V: TRBV2
D: NA

CDR3: CATSREYRLLTGAIYF
DNA: TGTGCCACCAGCAGAGAATACAGACTATTGACCGGGGCCATATATTTT
size: NA
J: TRBJ1-3
length: 16
V: TRBV15
D: NA

CDR3: CASSLVLSGATDTQYF
DNA: TGTGCCAGCAGCTTAGTTCTTAGCGGGGCCACAGATACGCAGTATTTT
size: NA
J: TRBJ2-3
length: 16
V: TRBV7-9
D: TRBD2

CDR3: CASSLAGLAGYNEQFF
DNA: TGTGCCAGCAGCTTAGCAGGGTTAGCGGGCTACAATGAGCAGTTCTTC
size: once
J: TRBJ2-1
length: 16
V: TRBV7-8
D: TRBD2

CDR3: CASSPLGDTRKEQFF
DNA: TGTGCCAGCTCACCACTGGGGGACACCCGAAAGGAGCAGTTCTTC
size: NA
J: TRBJ2-1
length: 15
V: TRBV18
D: NA

CDR3: CASSTRTGGSYEQYF
DNA: TGTGCCAGCAGCACCCGGACAGGGGGCTCCTACGAGCAGTACTTC
size: few
J: TRBJ2-7
length: 15
V: TRBV6-5
D: TRBD1

CDR3: CASSPETGVGIQYF
DNA: TGTGCCAGCTCACCAGAGACGGGGGTTGGCATTCAGTACTTC
size: NA
J: TRBJ2-4
length: 14
V: TRBV18
D: NA

CDR3: CAISERQAAEAFF
DNA: TGTGCCATCAGTGAGCGACAGGCTGCTGAAGCTTTCTTT
size: NA
J: TRBJ1-1
length: 13
V: TRBV10-3
D: NA

CDR3: CASSLARAGGTEAFF
DNA: TGTGCCAGCAGCTTAGCCCGAGCAGGAGGGACTGAAGCTTTCTTT
size: NA
J: TRBJ1-1
length: 15
V: TRBV13
D: NA

CDR3: CASSFNQEALHGELFF
DNA: TGCGCCAGCAGCTTTAACCAGGAAGCCCTACACGGGGAGCTGTTTTTT
size: NA
J: TRBJ2-2
length: 16
V: TRBV5-1
D: NA

CDR3: CASSLEGALYEQYF
DNA: TGTGCCAGCAGCTTAGAAGGGGCTCTCTACGAGCAGTACTTC
size: NA
J: TRBJ2-7
length: 14
V: TRBV11-3
D: NA

CDR3: CASSLWTTPGGVTTYEQYF
DNA: TGTGCCAGCAGTTTATGGACCACTCCAGGGGGTGTAACGACCTACGAGCAGTACTTC
size: NA
J: TRBJ2-7
length: 19
V: TRBV28
D: TRBD1

CDR3: CATSRSVLHRGLHRGTGELFF
DNA: TGTGCCACCAGCAGATCGGTGCTGCACAGGGGGCTTCACCGAGGCACCGGGGAGCTGTTTTTT
size: NA
J: TRBJ2-2
length: 21
V: TRBV15
D: TRBD1